The 16 T cell receptor beta chains in this list originate from one sample, sequenced in a study of blood T cell repertoires in COVID-19. Sequencing was performed with immunoSEQ multiplex PCR; in TCRdb, only in-frame clones are kept and a portion is missing. The sample lists fewer than 300,000 clones; roughly 79% were seen once. What was sequenced was peripheral blood. These receptors were obtained from a woman aged 55-69 years with active or convalescent COVID-19.

This chain uses TRBV18 with TRBJ2-7, with TRBD1 matching over 7 bases. V gave up 2 bases and J gave up 2 bases; unmatched junction bases: 6. The germline CDR1 and CDR2 sequences are KGHSH and LQKENI. The CDR3 totals 15 residues. Written as DNA, the CDR3 is TGTGCCAGCTCACCAAGTGACAGGGAAGCCTACGAGCAGTACTTC. This translates into CASSPSDREAYEQYF.

The V and J genes are TRBV4-1 and TRBJ1-4; D possibly corresponds to TRBD1 (5 bases). The CDR3 length is 13 residues. Germline V gene lookup returns CDR1 MGHRA and CDR2 YSYEKL. Trimming pared 0 bases from V and 11 bases from J, leaving 10 bases between. The CDR3 nucleotides read TGCGCCAGCAGCCAAGATAACAGGCAGAAACTGTTTTTT. Translation gives CASSQDNRQKLFF.

The J gene is TRBJ2-3, the V gene TRBV27; D gene unclear. Trimming cost V 5 bases and J 5 bases, with 14 bases left between them. The CDR3 spans 14 residues. The germline gives CDR1 MNHEY, CDR2 SMNVEV (reference sequence). The CDR3 sequence is CASSPSLPGDTQYF. In nucleotides, the CDR3 is TGTGCCAGCAGTCCCAGTCTCCCGGGAGATACGCAGTATTTT.

V and J are TRBV7-2 and TRBJ2-1; D perhaps matches TRBD2 (5 bases). The germline CDR1 and CDR2 sequences are SGHTA and FQGNSA. V was shortened by 5 bases and J by 8 bases, with 25 bases between the two germline ends. This CDR3 comprises 17 residues. In DNA form, the CDR3 reads TGTGCCAGCAGCCTAAAGGCTCCCTTGGCAGGCGGGTATGAGCAGTTCTTC. This translates into CASSLKAPLAGGYEQFF.

The CDR3 loop reads CAISETGFDQPQHF. The DNA for the CDR3 is TGTGCCATCAGTGAGACAGGGTTCGATCAGCCCCAGCATTTT. The chain has TRBV10-3 and TRBJ1-5; possible D gene TRBD1, 6 bases. This CDR3 is 14 amino acids long. CDR1 and CDR2 from the germline V gene are ENHRY and SYGVKD. Trimming stripped 2 bases from V and 5 bases from J, with 10 bases between.

The rearrangement joins TRBV29-1 to TRBJ2-3; 7 nucleotides line up with TRBD1. V shed 5 bases and J 0 bases; nucleotides not matched to a gene: 5. The CDR3 is 14 residues long. CDR1 SQVTM and CDR2 ANQGSEA come from the germline V gene. This chain's CDR3 is CSVQGEYSTDTQYF. CDR3 sequence (DNA): TGCAGCGTTCAGGGGGAGTACAGCACAGATACGCAGTATTTT.

This chain uses TRBV9 with TRBJ1-1; D is unresolved. Germline loops: CDR1 SGDLS, CDR2 YYNGEE. Trimming shortened V by 4 bases and J by 1 base, and 5 bases separated the two germline ends. This CDR3 region has 12 residues. CDR3 amino acids: CASSLQNTEAFF. Here the CDR3 DNA reads TGTGCCAGCAGCTTACAGAACACTGAAGCTTTCTTT.

CDR3 DNA sequence: TGTGCCAGCAGTTATCGGCGGACAGGGGTGCCCAATGAGCAGTTCTTC. Translating it yields CASSYRRTGVPNEQFF. The chain has TRBV6-9 and TRBJ2-1, with 9 bases fitting TRBD1. V lost 2 bases, J lost 6 bases, and 8 bases stayed unmatched. This CDR3 comprises 16 residues. The germline V gene encodes CDR1 MNHGY and CDR2 SVAAGI.

The V gene is TRBV7-3, the J gene TRBJ1-1; possible D gene TRBD1, 6 bases. Germline V gene data show CDR1 as SGHTA and CDR2 as FQGTGA. Between the trimmed V and J ends, which lost 8 bases and 0 bases, there was a span of 19 bases. The CDR3 is made up of 16 amino acids. The DNA for the CDR3 is TGTGCCAGCTCCCTTTTGGGGGCCCCTATGAACACTGAAGCTTTCTTT. Translating gives CASSLLGAPMNTEAFF.

The V call is TRBV3-1 (or the pseudogene TRBV3-2), the J call TRBJ1-1, with 7 bases matching TRBD1. Germline CDR1 LGHDT, CDR2 YNNKEL (reference sequence). With 4 bases clipped from V and 9 bases from J, the junction kept 8 bases outside the gene matches. The CDR3 contains 13 residues. In nucleotides, the CDR3 is TGTGCCAGCAGCCCCTCCCGGGACAGTCAAGCTTTCTTT. Protein sequence: CASSPSRDSQAFF.

CDR3 nucleotides: TGTGCCAGCAGCCAAGAGGCGGGGGGGAATCGAGAGACCCAGTACTTC. Its protein is CASSQEAGGNRETQYF. The rearrangement joins TRBV3-1 (or the pseudogene TRBV3-2) to TRBJ2-5, with 9 bases fitting TRBD2. Germline V CDR1 and CDR2: LGHDT, YNNKEL (reference sequence). CDR3 length: 16 residues. After removal of 0 bases from V and 4 bases from J, the junction contained 6 bases not matched to a gene.

The chain employs TRBV6-6 and TRBJ2-1; 10 bases agree with TRBD2. J was trimmed by 1 base and V by 4 bases; bases with no gene match: 4. The CDR3 totals 16 residues. Germline CDR1 reads MNHNY; CDR2 reads SVGAGI (reference sequence). The CDR3: CASSSSSGGSYNEQFF. CDR3 nucleotides: TGTGCCAGCAGTTCCTCTAGCGGGGGTTCCTACAATGAGCAGTTCTTC.

V usage is TRBV6-5 and J usage is TRBJ2-5, with 8 positions matching TRBD2. The germline V gene encodes CDR1 MNHEY and CDR2 SVGAGI. With V trimmed by 6 bases and J by 2 bases, 8 bases remained unmatched. The CDR3 extends over 15 amino acids. The CDR3 region has the DNA TGTGCCAGCAGCTTGGGGCGGGGGGCTCAAGAGACCCAGTACTTC. Encoded protein: CASSLGRGAQETQYF.

This clone is a singleton in its sample. The rearrangement links TRBV19 to TRBJ2-4; D unresolved. In germline, CDR1 is LNHDA, CDR2 SQIVND (reference sequence). The V end lost 5 bases, the J end lost 0 bases, and 14 bases lay between the germline ends. The CDR3 consists of 16 residues. The CDR3 DNA is TGTGCCAGTAGTTCCCTCCGCGCTCTAGCCAAAAACATTCAGTACTTC. This gives the protein CASSSLRALAKNIQYF.

The genes are TRBV29-1 and TRBJ1-2; TRBD1 is a possible D gene (6 bases). The CDR3 length is 10 residues. Germline lookup yields CDR1 SQVTM and CDR2 ANQGSEA. The germline V and J ends were trimmed by 8 bases and 7 bases, with 11 bases remaining between them. CDR3 DNA sequence: TGCAGCACAACAGGGACTGGCTACACCTTC. Translation gives CSTTGTGYTF.

This chain connects TRBV6-6 to TRBJ1-2, with unresolved D. Trimming left V 10 bases short and J 1 base short, with 19 bases between. CDR1 and CDR2 from the germline V gene are MNHNY and SVGAGI (reference sequence). The CDR3 totals 15 residues. The CDR3 here is CATKPTREFNYGYTF. For the CDR3, the DNA is TGTGCCACCAAACCGACACGAGAGTTTAACTATGGCTACACCTTC.